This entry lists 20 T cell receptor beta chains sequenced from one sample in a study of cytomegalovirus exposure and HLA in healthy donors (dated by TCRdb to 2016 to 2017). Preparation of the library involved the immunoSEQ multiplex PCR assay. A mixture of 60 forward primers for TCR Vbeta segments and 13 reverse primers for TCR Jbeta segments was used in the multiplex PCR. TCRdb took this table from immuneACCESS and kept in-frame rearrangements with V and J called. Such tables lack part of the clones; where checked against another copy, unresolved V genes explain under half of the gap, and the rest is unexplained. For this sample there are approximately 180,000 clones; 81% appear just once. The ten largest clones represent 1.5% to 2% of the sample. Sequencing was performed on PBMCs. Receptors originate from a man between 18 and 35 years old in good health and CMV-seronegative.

The CDR3 nucleotides read TGTGCCAGCAGCTCACCCACGACAGGGATCCCAGATACGCAGTATTTT. Its protein product is CASSSPTTGIPDTQYF. The chain combines TRBV7-2 with TRBJ2-3; 7 positions match TRBD1. Looked up from germline, CDR1 is SGHTA and CDR2 is FQGNSA. The CDR3 is 16 amino acids. J was trimmed by 4 bases and V by 4 bases; bases with no gene match: 11.

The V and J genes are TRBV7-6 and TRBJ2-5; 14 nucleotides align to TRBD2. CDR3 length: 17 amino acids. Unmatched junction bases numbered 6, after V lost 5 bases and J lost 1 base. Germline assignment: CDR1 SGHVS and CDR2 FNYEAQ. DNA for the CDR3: TGTGCCAGCAGCCTAGGACTAGCGGGGGGCGTCCAAGAGACCCAGTACTTC. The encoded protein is CASSLGLAGGVQETQYF.

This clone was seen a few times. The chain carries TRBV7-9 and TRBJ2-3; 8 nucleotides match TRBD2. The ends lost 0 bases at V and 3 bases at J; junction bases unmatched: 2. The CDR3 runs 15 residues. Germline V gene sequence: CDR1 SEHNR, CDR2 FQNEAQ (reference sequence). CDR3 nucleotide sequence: TGTGCCAGCAGCTTAGCGTCGGGGGGGACAGATACGCAGTATTTT. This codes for CASSLASGGTDTQYF.

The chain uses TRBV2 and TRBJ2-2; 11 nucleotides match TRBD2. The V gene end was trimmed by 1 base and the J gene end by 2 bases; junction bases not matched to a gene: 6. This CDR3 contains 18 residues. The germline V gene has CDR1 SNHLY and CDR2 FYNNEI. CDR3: CASSEGVLAGGNTGELFF. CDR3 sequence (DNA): TGTGCCAGCAGTGAAGGGGTCCTAGCGGGGGGTAACACCGGGGAGCTGTTTTTT.

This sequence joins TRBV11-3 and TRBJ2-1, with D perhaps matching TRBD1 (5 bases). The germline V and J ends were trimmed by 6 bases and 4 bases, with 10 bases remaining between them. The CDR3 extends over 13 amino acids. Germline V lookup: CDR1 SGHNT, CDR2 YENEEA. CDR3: CASSSQGYNEQFF. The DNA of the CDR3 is TGTGCCAGCAGTTCCCAGGGATACAATGAGCAGTTCTTC.

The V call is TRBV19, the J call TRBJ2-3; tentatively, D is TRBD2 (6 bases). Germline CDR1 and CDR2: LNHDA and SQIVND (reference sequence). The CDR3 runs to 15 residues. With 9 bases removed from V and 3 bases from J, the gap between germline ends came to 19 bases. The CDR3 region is CASQTGLALTDTQYF. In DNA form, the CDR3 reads TGTGCCAGCCAGACGGGACTTGCTCTTACAGATACGCAGTATTTT. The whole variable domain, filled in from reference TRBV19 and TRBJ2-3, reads DGGITQSPKYLFRKEGQNVTLSCEQNLNHDAMYWYRQDPGQGLRLIYYSQIVNDFQKGDIAEGYSVSREKKESFPLTVTSAQKNPTAFYLCASQTGLALTDTQYFGPGTRLTVL.

CDR3 coding DNA: TGTGCCAGCAGCCGCGGGGTGGAAGGCATTCAGTACTTC. This sequence encodes CASSRGVEGIQYF. The J gene is TRBJ2-4, the V gene TRBV6-1, with a weak D call TRBD2 (6 bases). CDR1 is MNHNS and CDR2 is SASEGT in the germline V gene. The V gene lost 6 bases and the J gene lost 9 bases, with 15 bases spanning the gap. CDR3 length: 13 amino acids.

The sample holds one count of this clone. The CDR3 is CASTPRAGGNTGELFF. CDR3 DNA sequence: TGCGCCAGCACCCCGAGGGCGGGGGGTAACACCGGGGAGCTGTTTTTT. The V gene is TRBV10-1, the J gene TRBJ2-2; 8 bases fit TRBD2. Germline CDR1 and CDR2: WNHNN and SYGVQD (reference sequence). With 7 bases clipped from V and 2 bases from J, the junction kept 9 bases outside the gene matches. There are 16 residues in the CDR3.

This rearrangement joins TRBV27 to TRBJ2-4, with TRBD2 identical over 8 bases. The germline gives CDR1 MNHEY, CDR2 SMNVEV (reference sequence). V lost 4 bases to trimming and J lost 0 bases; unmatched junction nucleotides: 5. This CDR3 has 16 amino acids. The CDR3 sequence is CASSYWTSLAKNIQYF. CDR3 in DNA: TGTGCCAGCAGTTACTGGACTAGCTTAGCCAAAAACATTCAGTACTTC.

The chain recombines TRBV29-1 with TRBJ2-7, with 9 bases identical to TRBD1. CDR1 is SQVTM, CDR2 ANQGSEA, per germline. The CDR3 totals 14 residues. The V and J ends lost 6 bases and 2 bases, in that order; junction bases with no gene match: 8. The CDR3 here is CSVETGTGPYEQYF. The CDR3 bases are TGCAGCGTAGAAACCGGGACAGGGCCCTACGAGCAGTACTTC.

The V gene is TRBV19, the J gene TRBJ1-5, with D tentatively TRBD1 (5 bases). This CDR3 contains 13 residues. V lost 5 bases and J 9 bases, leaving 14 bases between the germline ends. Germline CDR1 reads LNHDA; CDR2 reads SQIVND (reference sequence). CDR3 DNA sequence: TGTGCCAGTAGTTCAACCGGGACTTGGCCCCAGCATTTT. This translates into CASSSTGTWPQHF.

The CDR3 spells CASSQVLAGATDTQYF. The DNA of the CDR3 is TGCGCCAGCAGCCAGGTTTTAGCGGGGGCCACAGATACGCAGTATTTT. The V and J genes are TRBV4-3 and TRBJ2-3, with 9 bases identical to TRBD2. In germline, CDR1 is LGHNA, CDR2 YSLEER. The CDR3 runs to 16 residues. The V and J ends lost 3 bases and 2 bases, in that order; junction bases with no gene match: 6.

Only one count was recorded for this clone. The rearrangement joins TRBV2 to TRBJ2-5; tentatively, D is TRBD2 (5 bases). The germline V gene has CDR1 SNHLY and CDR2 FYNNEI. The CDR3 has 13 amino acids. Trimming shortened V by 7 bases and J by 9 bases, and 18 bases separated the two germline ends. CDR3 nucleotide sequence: TGTGCCAGCATTGAGAGCGGCCGGGGTTCCCAGTACTTC. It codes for CASIESGRGSQYF.

The CDR3 DNA reads as TGTGCCAGCAGCCCCCCCCGGGACAGCTATGGCTACACCTTC. Translation: CASSPPRDSYGYTF. The chain has TRBV7-9 and TRBJ1-2; TRBD1 aligns across 7 bases. Germline lookup yields CDR1 SEHNR and CDR2 FQNEAQ (reference sequence). CDR3 size: 14 residues. V was clipped by 5 bases and J by 4 bases; unmatched bases: 7.

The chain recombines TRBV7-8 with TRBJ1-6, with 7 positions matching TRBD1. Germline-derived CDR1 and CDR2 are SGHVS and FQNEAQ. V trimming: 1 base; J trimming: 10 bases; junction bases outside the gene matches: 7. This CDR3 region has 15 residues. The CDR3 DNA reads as TGTGCCAGCAGCTTAGAGGAGGGGGCGAGATCACCCCTCCACTTT. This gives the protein CASSLEEGARSPLHF.

The CDR3 protein is CASSGGANEKLFF. CDR3 in DNA: TGTGCCAGCTCCGGGGGGGCTAATGAAAAACTGTTTTTT. This sequence joins TRBV6-6 and TRBJ1-4, with D possibly matching TRBD1 (5 bases). CDR1 is MNHNY and CDR2 is SVGAGI in the germline V gene (reference sequence). The germline V and J ends were trimmed by 8 bases and 3 bases, with 10 bases remaining between them. The length of the CDR3 is 13 residues.

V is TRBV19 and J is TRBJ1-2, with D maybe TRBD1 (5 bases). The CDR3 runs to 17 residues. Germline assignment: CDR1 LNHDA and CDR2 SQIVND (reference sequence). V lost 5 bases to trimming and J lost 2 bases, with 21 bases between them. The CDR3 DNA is TGTGCCAGTAGTCCCCGAGGGGAGGGTGTCCGCAACTATGGCTACACCTTC. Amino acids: CASSPRGEGVRNYGYTF. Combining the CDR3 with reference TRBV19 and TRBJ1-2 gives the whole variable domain DGGITQSPKYLFRKEGQNVTLSCEQNLNHDAMYWYRQDPGQGLRLIYYSQIVNDFQKGDIAEGYSVSREKKESFPLTVTSAQKNPTAFYLCASSPRGEGVRNYGYTFGSGTRLTVV.

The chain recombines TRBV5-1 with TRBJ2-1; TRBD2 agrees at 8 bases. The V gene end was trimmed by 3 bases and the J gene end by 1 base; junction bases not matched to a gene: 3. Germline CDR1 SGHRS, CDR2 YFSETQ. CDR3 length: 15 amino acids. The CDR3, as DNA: TGCGCCAGCAGCTCGGGACTAGGATCCTACAATGAGCAGTTCTTC. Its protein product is CASSSGLGSYNEQFF.

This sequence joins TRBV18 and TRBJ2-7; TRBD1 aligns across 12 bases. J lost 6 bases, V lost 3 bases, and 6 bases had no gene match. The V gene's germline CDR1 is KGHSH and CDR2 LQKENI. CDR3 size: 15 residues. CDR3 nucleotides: TGTGCCAGCTCACCTGGGACAGGGGGCGGCATCGAGCAGTACTTC. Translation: CASSPGTGGGIEQYF.

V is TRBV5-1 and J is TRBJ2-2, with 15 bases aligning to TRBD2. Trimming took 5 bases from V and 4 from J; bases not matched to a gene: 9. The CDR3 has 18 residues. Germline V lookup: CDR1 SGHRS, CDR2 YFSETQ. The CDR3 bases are TGCGCCAGCAGTTCCGGACTAGCGGGGGGGCAGGGCACCGGGGAGCTGTTTTTT. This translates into CASSSGLAGGQGTGELFF.